This T cell receptor beta chain originates from a study of blood T cell repertoires in COVID-19. Study-wide background: Specimens from acute and convalescent COVID-19 originated in the United States, Italy and Spain.

CDR3 size: 20 residues. J gave up 0 bases and V 5 bases, and 17 bases lay outside the gene matches. Germline V gene data show CDR1 as MDHEN and CDR2 as SYDVKM. Libraries were prepared by immunoSEQ multiplex PCR; TCRdb keeps only in-frame clonotypes and omits some of them. The sample consists of about 120,000 clones, roughly 84% of them appearing once. Cohort allocation depended upon clinical history that participants reported. The chain couples TRBV28 to TRBJ2-7; 12 bases line up with TRBD2. The sample comprised PBMCs or T cells enriched from blood (not recorded which). The receptor was isolated from a woman in her thirties who had recovered from COVID-19. The CDR3 here is CASSPTLGLAGGEISYEQYF. CDR3 DNA: TGTGCCAGCAGTCCCACCCTAGGGCTAGCGGGAGGGGAGATCTCCTACGAGCAGTACTTC.